This T cell receptor (beta chain) is from a study of blood T cell repertoires in COVID-19. Trimming removed 6 bases at V and 5 bases at J, with 17 bases between. The CDR3 consists of 14 residues. Germline V CDR1 and CDR2: SGHTA, FQGNSA. TCRdb's copy holds only in-frame clones and misses some; the assay was immunoSEQ multiplex PCR. This sample has 300,000 or so clones, with roughly 84% found just once. This chain uses TRBV7-2 with TRBJ2-7, with a possible D match to TRBD2 (5 bases). The specimen was peripheral blood. This receptor was taken from a man aged 45-65 years with active or convalescent COVID-19. CDR3 residues: CASRTPGEGNEQYF. The DNA of the CDR3 is TGTGCCAGCAGGACACCCGGTGAGGGCAACGAGCAGTACTTC.